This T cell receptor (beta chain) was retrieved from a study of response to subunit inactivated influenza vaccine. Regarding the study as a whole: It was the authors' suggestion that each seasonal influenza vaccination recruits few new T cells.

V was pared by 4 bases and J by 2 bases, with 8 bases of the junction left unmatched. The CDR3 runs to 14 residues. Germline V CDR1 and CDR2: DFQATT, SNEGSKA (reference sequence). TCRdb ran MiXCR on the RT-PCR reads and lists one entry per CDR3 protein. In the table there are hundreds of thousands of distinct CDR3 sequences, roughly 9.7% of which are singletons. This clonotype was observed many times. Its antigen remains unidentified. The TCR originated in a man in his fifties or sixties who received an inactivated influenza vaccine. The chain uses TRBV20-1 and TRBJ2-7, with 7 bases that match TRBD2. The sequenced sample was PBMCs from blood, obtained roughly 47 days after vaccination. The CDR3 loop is CSAIIPGGTYEQYF. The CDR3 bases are TGCAGTGCTATTATTCCGGGAGGCACCTACGAGCAGTACTTC.